The 30 T cell receptor beta chains given below trace back to one sample, sequenced in a study of shared clonotypes between healthy human individuals. Terminally differentiated effector memory CD45RA+ cells were left out of the naive CD8 fraction, which was CD45RO-negative and positively selected for CCR7. TCRdb's copy holds only in-frame clones and misses some; the assay was immunoSEQ multiplex PCR. The sample yields some 2 million clones, 85% to 95% seen once. The specimen was naive CD8+ T cells sorted from blood. These receptors were taken from a man younger than 35 in good health.

The genes are TRBV28 and TRBJ1-5, with 8 positions matching TRBD1. Germline V gives CDR1 MDHEN, CDR2 SYDVKM. The CDR3 is 16 residues long. The V gene end was trimmed by 6 bases and the J gene end by 2 bases; junction bases not matched to a gene: 9. CDR3 in DNA: TGTGCCAGCAGCGGAGGACAGGGATGGGGCAATCAGCCCCAGCATTTT. As protein: CASSGGQGWGNQPQHF. Variable domain in full (rest from reference TRBV28 and TRBJ1-5): DVKVTQSSRYLVKRTGEKVFLECVQDMDHENMFWYRQDPGLGLRLIYFSYDVKMKEKGDIPEGYSVSREKKERFSLILESASTNQTSMYLCASSGGQGWGNQPQHFGDGTRLSIL.

V gene TRBV7-9 combines with J gene TRBJ1-4; 9 bases map to TRBD1. The junction had 6 bases not matched to a gene; V was cut back by 5 bases and J by 8 bases. The CDR3 spans 14 residues. The germline V gene encodes CDR1 SEHNR and CDR2 FQNEAQ (reference sequence). The CDR3 nucleotides read TGTGCCAGCAGCCTCCTCACAGGGGGCGAAAAACTGTTTTTT. The encoded protein is CASSLLTGGEKLFF.

On this clone itself: At one boundary the junction diverges from the germline segment, which might be a read error. This rearrangement joins TRBV7-7 to TRBJ2-7, with D possibly being TRBD1 (5 bases). Germline CDR1 SSHAT, CDR2 FNYEAQ (reference sequence). CDR3 length equals 15 residues. The CDR3 DNA is TGTGCTAGCAGCCTGGACATAGGTAACTCCTACGAGCAGTACTTC. This sequence encodes CASSLDIGNSYEQYF.

A single count supports this clone. The sample has other DNA sequences that encode this CDR3 too. The V call is TRBV4-1, the J call TRBJ2-7, with 7 bases lining up with TRBD2. The germline V gene encodes CDR1 MGHRA and CDR2 YSYEKL. The V segment lost 0 bases and the J segment 5 bases; nucleotides outside the gene matches: 7. The length of the CDR3 is 15 residues. CDR3 in DNA: TGCGCCAGCAGCCAAGATCTGGGGGAGGGTAACGAGCAGTACTTC. It codes for CASSQDLGEGNEQYF.

The chain couples TRBV14 to TRBJ2-7, with D uncertain. CDR3 length: 14 amino acids. Between the trimmed V and J ends, which lost 5 bases and 0 bases, there was a span of 11 bases. CDR1 is SGHDN and CDR2 is FVKESK in the germline V gene. The CDR3 sequence: CASSSDLRSYEQYF. CDR3 DNA sequence: TGTGCCAGCAGCTCGGACCTTCGCTCCTACGAGCAGTACTTC.

Written as DNA, the CDR3 is TGTGCCAGCAGCACGCAACGGGACTACGAGCAGTACTTC. Its protein product is CASSTQRDYEQYF. The chain uses TRBV11-2 and TRBJ2-7; a possible D gene is TRBD2 (5 bases). Trimming shortened V by 5 bases and J by 3 bases, and 11 bases separated the two germline ends. There are 13 residues in the CDR3. Germline CDR1 SGHAT, CDR2 FQNNGV. The full variable domain, with the rest looked up from reference TRBV11-2 and TRBJ2-7, is EAGVAQSPRYKIIEKRQSVAFWCNPISGHATLYWYQQILGQGPKLLIQFQNNGVVDDSQLPKDRFSAERLKGVDSTLKIQPAKLEDSAVYLCASSTQRDYEQYFGPGTRLTVT.

The chain employs TRBV5-4 and TRBJ1-1; 7 nucleotides align to TRBD1. The germline V gene has CDR1 SGHNT and CDR2 YYREEE (reference sequence). J lost 4 bases, V lost 4 bases, and 4 bases had no gene match. The CDR3 is made up of 13 amino acids. DNA for the CDR3: TGTGCCAGCAGCCCCACAGGGGCCACTGAAGCTTTCTTT. This encodes CASSPTGATEAFF. Full variable domain (outside the CDR3, taken from reference TRBV5-4 and TRBJ1-1): ETGVTQSPTHLIKTRGQQVTLRCSSQSGHNTVSWYQQALGQGPQFIFQYYREEENGRGNFPPRFSGLQFPNYSSELNVNALELDDSALYLCASSPTGATEAFFGQGTRLTVV.

This clone was seen only once. The V and J genes are TRBV10-2 and TRBJ2-7; 11 positions match TRBD2. V dropped 5 bases and J dropped 0; count of bases not matched to a gene: 6. The CDR3 is 16 amino acids. Germline-derived CDR1 and CDR2 are WSHSY and SAAADI. The CDR3 sequence: CASSYVAGGYSYEQYF. In nucleotides, the CDR3 is TGCGCCAGCAGTTATGTAGCGGGAGGGTACTCCTACGAGCAGTACTTC.

This rearrangement joins TRBV6-5 to TRBJ2-3; 9 positions agree with TRBD2. The CDR3 is 15 amino acids. Germline-derived CDR1 and CDR2 are MNHEY and SVGAGI. The V segment lost 6 bases and the J segment 1 base; nucleotides outside the gene matches: 5. In DNA, the CDR3 is TGTGCCAGCAGCCGTAGCGGGAGCGGCACAGATACGCAGTATTTT. It codes for CASSRSGSGTDTQYF.

The chain recombines TRBV25-1 with TRBJ2-3; TRBD1 or TRBD2 may be the D gene (5 bases each). V lost 2 bases and J lost 11, with 11 bases in between. This CDR3 region has 12 residues. The germline CDR1 and CDR2 sequences are MGHDK and SYGVNS. As DNA, the CDR3 is TGTGCCAGCAGTGAAGAAGGGACGGAGCAGTATTTT. It encodes CASSEEGTEQYF. The full variable domain, its missing parts supplied by reference TRBV25-1 and TRBJ2-3, is EADIYQTPRYLVIGTGKKITLECSQTMGHDKMYWYQQDPGMELHLIHYSYGVNSTEKGDLSSESTVSRIRTEHFPLTLESARPSHTSQYLCASSEEGTEQYFGPGTRLTVL.

V and J are TRBV11-2 and TRBJ2-5; 7 positions match TRBD1. The CDR3 is 14 amino acids. From germline, CDR1 is SGHAT and CDR2 FQNNGV. V was pared by 4 bases and J by 3 bases, with 5 bases of the junction left unmatched. The CDR3: CASSSRQGEETQYF. The DNA of the CDR3 is TGTGCCAGCAGCTCCCGCCAGGGGGAAGAGACCCAGTACTTC.

The V gene is TRBV27, the J gene TRBJ2-2, with D perhaps assigned TRBD1 or TRBD2 (5 bases each). This CDR3 contains 17 residues. Germline V lookup: CDR1 MNHEY, CDR2 SMNVEV (reference sequence). V was trimmed by 1 base and J by 1 base, leaving 13 bases between them. Here the CDR3 DNA reads TGTGCCAGCAGTTTATTATTCGGGGACCGGAACACCGGGGAGCTGTTTTTT. This encodes CASSLLFGDRNTGELFF.

This chain links TRBV27 with TRBJ2-5; 10 bases agree with TRBD2. CDR3 length: 16 amino acids. CDR1 and CDR2 (germline): MNHEY, SMNVEV (reference sequence). V shed 0 bases, J shed 0 bases, and the junction held 1 base outside the gene matches. The CDR3 loop reads CASSLSSGGYQETQYF. As DNA, the CDR3 is TGTGCCAGCAGTTTATCTAGCGGGGGGTACCAAGAGACCCAGTACTTC.

The rearrangement joins TRBV28 to TRBJ2-1; tentatively, D is TRBD1 (6 bases). Deletions cut 2 bases from V and 5 bases from J, with 13 bases between. The CDR3 sequence is 15 residues long. The germline V gene has CDR1 MDHEN and CDR2 SYDVKM. DNA of the CDR3: TGTGCCAGCAGTTTACTGGCAGAGGGGGACAATGAGCAGTTCTTC. This encodes CASSLLAEGDNEQFF. The full variable domain, in which reference TRBV28 and TRBJ2-1 provide the parts outside the CDR3, is DVKVTQSSRYLVKRTGEKVFLECVQDMDHENMFWYRQDPGLGLRLIYFSYDVKMKEKGDIPEGYSVSREKKERFSLILESASTNQTSMYLCASSLLAEGDNEQFFGPGTRLTVL.

Worth noting for this clone: Other DNA sequences in this specimen translate into the identical CDR3. This chain joins TRBV7-9 and TRBJ2-7; the match to TRBD1 covers 10 bases. The CDR3 totals 15 residues. After removal of 4 bases from V and 3 bases from J, the junction contained 6 bases not matched to a gene. Germline V gene lookup returns CDR1 SEHNR and CDR2 FQNEAQ (reference sequence). CDR3 bases: TGTGCCAGCAGCTCACCCGGGACAGGGGTCTACGAGCAGTACTTC. It yields the protein CASSSPGTGVYEQYF.

The rearrangement uses TRBV7-2 and TRBJ1-5; no reliable D call. The germline CDR1 and CDR2 sequences are SGHTA and FQGNSA. V dropped 4 bases and J dropped 2 bases, with 9 bases sitting between them. This CDR3 has 14 residues. CDR3 nucleotides: TGTGCCAGCAGCTGGGCGGGAGGCAATCAGCCCCAGCATTTT. Protein sequence: CASSWAGGNQPQHF.

This clone has just one count. This chain links TRBV2 with TRBJ2-5; D perhaps matches TRBD2 (6 bases). Trimming removed 5 bases at V and 5 bases at J, with 15 bases between. The germline V gene encodes CDR1 SNHLY and CDR2 FYNNEI. The CDR3 covers 14 residues. CDR3 bases: TGTGCCAGCAGTACTTCAGGAGGGCCGGAGACCCAGTACTTC. Translating it yields CASSTSGGPETQYF. Full variable domain (missing parts from reference TRBV2 and TRBJ2-5): EPEVTQTPSHQVTQMGQEVILRCVPISNHLYFYWYRQILGQKVEFLVSFYNNEISEKSEIFDDQFSVERPDGSNFTLKIRSTKLEDSAMYFCASSTSGGPETQYFGPGTRLLVL.

For this clone: Other DNA variants within this sample encode the same CDR3. This chain connects TRBV2 to TRBJ2-3; no reliable D call. Germline V gene lookup returns CDR1 SNHLY and CDR2 FYNNEI. V was shortened by 3 bases and J by 3 bases, with 7 bases between the two germline ends. CDR3 length: 13 amino acids. CDR3 bases: TGTGCCAGCAGTGAGGGCGGAACAGATACGCAGTATTTT. Translated: CASSEGGTDTQYF.

The chain recombines TRBV15 with TRBJ2-7; D ambiguous. Germline V gene lookup returns CDR1 LNHNV and CDR2 YYDKDF (reference sequence). The length of the CDR3 is 15 residues. V dropped 3 bases and J dropped 2 bases, with 14 bases sitting between them. CDR3 coding DNA: TGTGCCACCAGCAGCGGTACCGCCGAGACCTACGAGCAGTACTTC. Translation gives CATSSGTAETYEQYF.

J is TRBJ2-5 and V is TRBV28; 9 bases map to TRBD2. V was clipped by 8 bases and J by 3 bases; unmatched bases: 10. Looked up from germline, CDR1 is MDHEN and CDR2 is SYDVKM. The CDR3 spans 15 residues. This chain's CDR3 is CASPPAGGVEETQYF. In nucleotides, the CDR3 is TGTGCCAGCCCTCCCGCGGGGGGGGTAGAAGAGACCCAGTACTTC.

This sequence joins TRBV5-1 and TRBJ2-3, with D unclear. This CDR3 contains 17 residues. V dropped 0 bases and J dropped 0 bases, with 14 bases sitting between them. Germline V lookup: CDR1 SGHRS, CDR2 YFSETQ. Written as DNA, the CDR3 is TGCGCCAGCAGCTTGGATAGGGTTGGTACTAGCACAGATACGCAGTATTTT. As protein: CASSLDRVGTSTDTQYF.

V gene TRBV30 combines with J gene TRBJ2-2, with 7 bases fitting TRBD2. J was trimmed by 1 base and V by 4 bases; bases with no gene match: 3. The CDR3 runs to 14 residues. Germline CDR1 GTSNPN, CDR2 SVGIG (reference sequence). This chain's CDR3 is CAWMREGNTGELFF. DNA for the CDR3: TGTGCCTGGATGAGGGAGGGGAACACCGGGGAGCTGTTTTTT.

Here the CDR3 DNA reads TGTGCCAGCTGTTCGACCTGGGCACCCCCAGGGACCCAGTACTTC. Its protein is CASCSTWAPPGTQYF. The rearrangement uses TRBV2 and TRBJ2-5; no clear D. The germline CDR1 and CDR2 sequences are SNHLY and FYNNEI. This CDR3 spans 15 amino acids. The V end was cut by 8 bases, the J end by 7 bases, with 23 bases between.

This rearrangement joins TRBV30 to TRBJ2-7; D is unclear. CDR1 and CDR2 (germline): GTSNPN, SVGIG (reference sequence). Trimming took 0 bases from V and 2 from J, leaving 8 bases between them. This CDR3 contains 13 residues. The CDR3, as DNA: TGTGCCTGGAGTGTAATACCGCCCTACGAGCAGTACTTC. Protein product: CAWSVIPPYEQYF.

The chain combines TRBV4-3 with TRBJ2-7, with 8 positions matching TRBD1. With 9 bases clipped from V and 0 bases from J, the junction kept 1 base outside the gene matches. The germline V gene encodes CDR1 LGHNA and CDR2 YSLEER. This CDR3 is 12 amino acids long. DNA of the CDR3: TGCGCCAGGACAGGGGTCTCCTACGAGCAGTACTTC. Protein product: CARTGVSYEQYF.

This chain joins TRBV9 and TRBJ2-7, with 7 bases fitting TRBD2. V dropped 2 bases and J dropped 0; count of bases not matched to a gene: 8. Looked up from germline, CDR1 is SGDLS and CDR2 is YYNGEE. CDR3 size: 16 residues. The CDR3, as DNA: TGTGCCAGCAGCGTGGGAGGGCCCTACAGCTCCTACGAGCAGTACTTC. It translates to CASSVGGPYSSYEQYF.

The genes are TRBV7-6 and TRBJ2-1; a weak D match, TRBD2 (5 bases). Trimming stripped 5 bases from V and 2 bases from J, with 19 bases between. The CDR3 length is 17 residues. The germline V gene has CDR1 SGHVS and CDR2 FNYEAQ. As DNA, the CDR3 is TGTGCCAGCAGCGCTTCGGATAGCGTCCGCCCCTACAATGAGCAGTTCTTC. It codes for CASSASDSVRPYNEQFF.

V gene TRBV7-9 combines with J gene TRBJ2-1, with TRBD2 matching 11 bases. Germline CDR1 and CDR2: SEHNR and FQNEAQ (reference sequence). The V segment lost 5 bases and the J segment 7 bases; nucleotides outside the gene matches: 7. This CDR3 has 15 amino acids. The chain's CDR3 is CASSPGLAGWNEQFF. For the CDR3, the DNA is TGTGCCAGCAGCCCCGGACTAGCGGGTTGGAATGAGCAGTTCTTC.

Concerning this clone itself: This sample also contains other DNA sequences that code for the same CDR3. This chain joins TRBV29-1 and TRBJ1-3; no reliable D call. The CDR3 is 12 amino acids. The germline CDR1 and CDR2 sequences are SQVTM and ANQGSEA. V dropped 6 bases and J dropped 0 bases, with 6 bases sitting between them. The CDR3 DNA sequence: TGCAGCGTAACGCTCTCTGGAAACACCATATATTTT. Translating it yields CSVTLSGNTIYF. Full variable domain (remainder filled in from reference TRBV29-1 and TRBJ1-3): SAVISQKPSRDICQRGTSLTIQCQVDSQVTMMFWYRQQPGQSLTLIATANQGSEATYESGFVIDKFPISRPNLTFSTLTVSNMSPEDSSIYLCSVTLSGNTIYFGEGSWLTVV.

The chain links TRBV7-9 to TRBJ2-3; the D is unclear. V lost 5 bases and J 2 bases, leaving 11 bases between the germline ends. CDR1 and CDR2 (germline): SEHNR, FQNEAQ (reference sequence). The length of the CDR3 is 14 residues. CDR3 protein: CASSTQDPTDTQYF. The CDR3 DNA follows: TGTGCCAGCAGCACCCAAGACCCCACAGATACGCAGTATTTT.